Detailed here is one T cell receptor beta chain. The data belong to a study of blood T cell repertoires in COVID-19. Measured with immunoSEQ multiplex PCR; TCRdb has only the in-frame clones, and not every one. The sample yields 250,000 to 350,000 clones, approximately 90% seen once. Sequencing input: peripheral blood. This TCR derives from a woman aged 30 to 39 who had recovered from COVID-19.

In nucleotides, the CDR3 is TGTGCCAGCAGTGAAGCACTACAGGTTGGAGGCTACACCTTC. Amino acid sequence: CASSEALQVGGYTF. The chain carries TRBV2 and TRBJ1-2; tentatively, D is TRBD1 (5 bases). CDR1 is SNHLY, CDR2 FYNNEI, per germline. The CDR3 runs to 14 residues. Trimming took off 0 bases at V and 8 bases at J, with 13 bases between the two ends.